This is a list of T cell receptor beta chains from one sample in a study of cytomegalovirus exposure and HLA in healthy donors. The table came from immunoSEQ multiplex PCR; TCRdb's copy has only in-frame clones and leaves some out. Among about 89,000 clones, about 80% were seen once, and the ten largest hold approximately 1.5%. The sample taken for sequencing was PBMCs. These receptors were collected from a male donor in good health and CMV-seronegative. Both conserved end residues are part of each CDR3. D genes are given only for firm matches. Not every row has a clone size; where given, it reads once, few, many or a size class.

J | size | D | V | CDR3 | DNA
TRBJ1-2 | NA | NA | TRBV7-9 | CASSFLAMEGYTF | TGTGCCAGCAGCTTCCTAGCAATGGAGGGCTACACCTTC
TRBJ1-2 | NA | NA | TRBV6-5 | CASSSKGPSRVYGYTF | TGTGCCAGCAGTTCGAAAGGGCCCTCCAGGGTCTATGGCTACACCTTC
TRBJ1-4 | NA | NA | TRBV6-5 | CASSPRALRREKLFF | TGTGCCAGCAGTCCTCGGGCCCTCCGGAGGGAAAAACTGTTTTTT
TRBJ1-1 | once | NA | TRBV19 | CASRRTTGQRNTEAFF | TGTGCCAGTAGACGTACCACCGGACAGAGGAACACTGAAGCTTTCTTT
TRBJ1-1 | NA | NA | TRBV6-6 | CASTGLSTEAFF | TGTGCCAGCACCGGACTGAGCACTGAAGCTTTCTTT
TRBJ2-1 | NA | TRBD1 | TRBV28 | CAAGESGQSYNEQFF | TGTGCCGCAGGCGAATCGGGACAGTCTTACAATGAGCAGTTCTTC
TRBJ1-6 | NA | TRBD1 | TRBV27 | CASSLDRGGSPLHF | TGTGCCAGCAGTTTAGACAGGGGGGGGTCACCCCTCCACTTT
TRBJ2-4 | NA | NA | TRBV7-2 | CASSATYVRRLAKNIQYF | TGTGCCAGCAGCGCTACCTACGTTAGGAGACTAGCCAAAAACATTCAGTACTTC
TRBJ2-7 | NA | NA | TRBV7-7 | CASSLGRGSYEQYF | TGTGCTAGCAGCCTGGGCAGGGGATCCTACGAGCAGTACTTC
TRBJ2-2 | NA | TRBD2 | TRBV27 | CASNLAGPGELFF | TGTGCCAGCAACCTAGCGGGGCCCGGGGAGCTGTTTTTT
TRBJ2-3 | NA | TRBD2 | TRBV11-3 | CASSPRSGREDTQYF | TGTGCCAGCAGCCCCCGCAGCGGGAGGGAAGATACGCAGTATTTT
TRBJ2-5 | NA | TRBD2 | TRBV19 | CASSINRLAGDSGYSKETQYF | TGTGCCAGTAGTATAAACAGACTAGCGGGAGATTCAGGGTACTCAAAAGAGACCCAGTACTTC
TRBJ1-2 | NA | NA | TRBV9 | CASSVEPISYGYTF | TGTGCCAGCAGCGTAGAGCCGATCTCCTATGGCTACACCTTC
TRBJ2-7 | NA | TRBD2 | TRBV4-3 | CASNQDFQREILGSYEQYF | TGCGCCAGCAACCAAGATTTTCAGCGGGAGATATTAGGCTCCTACGAGCAGTACTTC
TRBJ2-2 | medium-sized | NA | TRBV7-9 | CASSSLGWTGELFF | TGTGCCAGCAGCTCACTAGGGTGGACCGGGGAGCTGTTTTTT
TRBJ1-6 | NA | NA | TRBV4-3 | CASSQEKGPGSPLHF | TGCGCCAGCAGCCAAGAGAAGGGGCCGGGTTCACCCCTCCACTTT
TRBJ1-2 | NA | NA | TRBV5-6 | CASSRGQNVYGYTF | TGTGCCAGCAGCCGAGGACAGAACGTCTATGGCTACACCTTC
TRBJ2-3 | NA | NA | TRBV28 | CASEKTWTDTQYF | TGTGCCAGCGAAAAGACATGGACAGATACGCAGTATTTT
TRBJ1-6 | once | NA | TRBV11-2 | CASSYGQNFYNSPLHF | TGTGCCAGCAGCTACGGACAGAATTTCTATAATTCACCCCTCCACTTT
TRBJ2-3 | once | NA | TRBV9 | CASSVEAATDTQYF | TGTGCCAGCAGCGTAGAGGCGGCCACAGATACGCAGTATTTT
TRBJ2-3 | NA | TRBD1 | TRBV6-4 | CASSDGTGSTDTQYF | TGTGCCAGCAGTGACGGGACAGGGAGCACAGATACGCAGTATTTT